This is a list of T cell receptor beta chains from one sample in a study of shared clonotypes between healthy human individuals. Libraries were prepared by immunoSEQ multiplex PCR; TCRdb keeps only in-frame clonotypes and omits some of them. The table includes 950,000 to 1,100,000 clones, more than 65% detected once. The specimen sequenced was memory CD4+ T cells sorted from blood. These receptors were taken from a man aged 18 to 35 in good health. Both conserved end residues are part of each CDR3. A D gene is named only where the DNA matches it firmly.

d_gene	j_gene	v_gene	CDR3aa
TRBD2	TRBJ2-1	TRBV2	CASFRGRVNNEQFF
.	TRBJ2-1	TRBV11-2	CASSPARALTSRNEQFF
TRBD1	TRBJ2-7	TRBV27	CASSVRQGTYEQYF
TRBD1	TRBJ1-6	TRBV5-8	CASSPIDRDNSPLHF
.	TRBJ1-6	TRBV12-2	CARGGKNSPLHF
TRBD1	TRBJ2-3	TRBV27	CASSLSDGTGTDTQYF
.	TRBJ2-7	TRBV7-2	CASSLEPGREQYF
.	TRBJ2-5	TRBV5-4	CASSRAYQETQYF
TRBD1	TRBJ1-3	TRBV19	CASRTRRTGAGNTIYF
.	TRBJ2-3	TRBV5-4	CASSLANLPTQYF
TRBD2	TRBJ2-5	TRBV7-2	CASSHLGAGGAEETQYF
.	TRBJ1-1	TRBV6-1	CASSEGRVRTEAFF
.	TRBJ1-2	TRBV19	CASSRDGNYGYTF
.	TRBJ1-4	TRBV10-3	CAISKGGTNEKLFF
.	TRBJ2-6	TRBV6-1	CASSIWGVGANVLTF
.	TRBJ2-1	TRBV25-1	CASSDYGTYNEQFF
.	TRBJ1-2	TRBV5-1	CASSLEAAGMDYGYTF
TRBD2	TRBJ2-7	TRBV7-2	CASRFTGTSGGEQYF
.	TRBJ2-5	TRBV28	CASSHPGGAETQYF
.	TRBJ1-3	TRBV5-5	CASSLPTGTGNTIYF
.	TRBJ1-2	TRBV7-9	CASSYLGGELNGYTF
.	TRBJ1-3	TRBV9	CASSVGGTGNTIYF
.	TRBJ2-7	TRBV7-6	CASGGGYEQYF
.	TRBJ2-5	TRBV7-7	CASSRDRGQETQYF
TRBD1	TRBJ1-2	TRBV10-3	CAISRAGTGGDGYTF
.	TRBJ1-1	TRBV2	CASSLIIGTEAFF
TRBD1	TRBJ2-7	TRBV7-2	CASSLDRVYEQYF
TRBD1	TRBJ2-2	TRBV7-7	CASSLEQGVSTGELFF
.	TRBJ2-2	TRBV7-3	CASSPPGPNTGELFF
TRBD1	TRBJ1-6	TRBV6-5	CASSYSPGGGNSPLHF
TRBD1	TRBJ1-4	TRBV18	CASSNRGNEKLFF
.	TRBJ2-5	TRBV25-1	CASSEYKGNNYQETQYF
.	TRBJ1-1	TRBV7-3	CASSLYWNTEAFF
TRBD2	TRBJ2-2	TRBV10-3	CATQTSQNTGELFF
TRBD2	TRBJ2-7	TRBV25-1	CASRSSGLYGEQYF
TRBD1	TRBJ1-5	TRBV19	CASRGTDRGNQPQHF
TRBD1	TRBJ1-5	TRBV7-2	CASSTLGTDNQPQHF
.	TRBJ1-1	TRBV20-1	CSAGGAEAFF
TRBD2	TRBJ2-7	TRBV5-1	CASSLSTSGRDEQYF
.	TRBJ2-5	TRBV7-9	CASSPGPSPQETQYF
TRBD2	TRBJ2-2	TRBV30	CAWRNGGGTGELFF
TRBD2	TRBJ2-7	TRBV19	CASRSPSGGSSYEQYF